This TCR beta chain comes out of a study of blood T cell repertoires in COVID-19 (dated by TCRdb to 2020 to 2021). In terms of the full investigation: Collaborator samples came from the United States, Italy and Spain and covered acute and convalescent phases of COVID-19. The material from the prospective study consisted of cDNA or gDNA derived from T cells, B-cell-depleted T cells, or PBMCs. Subjects who had been exposed to COVID-19, were actively infected with it, or had recovered from it provided the deeply sampled blood TCRbeta repertoires that made up the dataset. A freely available public database, intended as a resource for researchers studying the immune response to SARS-CoV-2, is where the repertoires were released. The samples were drawn from two sources: the first 160 participants of the ongoing ImmuneRACE study, and 1,000 to 1,500 subjects contributed by 6 global collaborators. A de-identified subject ID, COVID-19 status, age in years and sex were almost always included in the sample metadata. Where available, HLA class I and class II types were taken from metadata supplied by the sample provider and were not determined by assay-based typing.

Trimming removed 3 bases from V and 3 bases from J, leaving 13 bases between the germline ends. As encoded in the germline V gene (reference sequence), CDR1 is LGHDT while CDR2 is YNNKEL. Counted from cysteine to phenylalanine, this CDR3 has 15 amino acids. Only the CDR3 region is kept as DNA, spanning 45 bases read in frame from base 1. The immunoSEQ Assay, a bias-controlled multiplex PCR, was used to amplify TCRbeta CDR3 regions from genomic DNA. The authors' pipeline ran thus. Within the assay, amplification of reference gene primers was used to estimate how many nucleated cells each sample contained. To quantify the absolute abundance of each unique TCRbeta CDR3 rearrangement, sequence reads were collapsed and filtered. For each sample, productive Simpson clonality was calculated by taking the square root of Simpson's diversity index across productive rearrangements. TCRdb holds this immuneACCESS table with in-frame rearrangements only. Some clones are missing; in checked studies, unresolved V genes explain under half, and the rest has no known cause. V, J and clone size reflect that table, while D and trimming were determined from the DNA. This sample is represented by about 230,000 clones; roughly 85% of them were singletons. More than 4.5% of the sample comes from the top ten.

This clone was counted a single time. Its binding antigen is unknown. Per-nucleotide qualities are absent, and no much larger clonotype sits a single base away. One collaborating source in Seattle enrolled patients during active infection and followed them longitudinally through the course of disease. Whole blood was collected in K2EDTA tubes by collaborating institutions according to the institutions' own protocols. Collaborator samples were shipped for TCRbeta analysis as frozen whole blood, isolated PBMCs, or DNA extracted from either sample type. Overall study results and their limits: Clinical and demographic metadata were provided uncurated, with the amount varying by source and participant.

Sequencing was carried out using peripheral blood. This receptor chain uses TRBV3-1 (or the pseudogene TRBV3-2) and TRBJ2-3; TRBD2 is a possible D gene, resting on 7 matching bases. The receptor comes from a man aged 45-65 years with COVID-19, enrolled during active disease. The encoded CDR3 is CASSQRGPRTDTQYF. The DNA sequence is TGTGCCAGCAGCCAGCGGGGGCCAAGGACAGATACGCAGTATTTT.